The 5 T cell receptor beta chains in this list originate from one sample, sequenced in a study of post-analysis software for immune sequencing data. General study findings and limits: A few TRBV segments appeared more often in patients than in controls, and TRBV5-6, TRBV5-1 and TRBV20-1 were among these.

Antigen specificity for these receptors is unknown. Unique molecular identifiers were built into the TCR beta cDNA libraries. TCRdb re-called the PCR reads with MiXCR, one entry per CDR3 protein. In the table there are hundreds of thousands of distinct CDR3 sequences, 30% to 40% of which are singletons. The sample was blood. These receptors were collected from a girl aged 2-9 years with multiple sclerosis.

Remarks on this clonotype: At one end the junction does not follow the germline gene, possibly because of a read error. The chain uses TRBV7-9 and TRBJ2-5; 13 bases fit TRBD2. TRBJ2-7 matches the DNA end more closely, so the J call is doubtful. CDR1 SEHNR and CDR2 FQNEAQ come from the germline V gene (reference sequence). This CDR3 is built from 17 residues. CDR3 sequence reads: CAGSLALGLAGAAEQYF. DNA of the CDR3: TGTGCCGGCAGCTTAGCTCTAGGACTAGCGGGAGCGGCCGAGCAGTACTTC.

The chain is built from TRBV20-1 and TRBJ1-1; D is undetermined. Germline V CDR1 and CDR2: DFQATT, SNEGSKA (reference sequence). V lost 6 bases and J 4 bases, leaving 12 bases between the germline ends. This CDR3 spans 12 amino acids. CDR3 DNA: TGCAGTGCCCCGGTTACAACCACTGAAGCTTTCTTT. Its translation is CSAPVTTTEAFF.

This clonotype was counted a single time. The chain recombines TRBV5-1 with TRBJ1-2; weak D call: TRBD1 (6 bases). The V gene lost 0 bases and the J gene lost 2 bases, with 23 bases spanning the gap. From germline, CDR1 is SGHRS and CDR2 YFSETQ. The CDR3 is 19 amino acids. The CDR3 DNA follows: TGCGCCAGCAGCTTGGGAGCCCGCGGGGGGCGCGGATCCAACTATGGCTACACCTTC. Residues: CASSLGARGGRGSNYGYTF.

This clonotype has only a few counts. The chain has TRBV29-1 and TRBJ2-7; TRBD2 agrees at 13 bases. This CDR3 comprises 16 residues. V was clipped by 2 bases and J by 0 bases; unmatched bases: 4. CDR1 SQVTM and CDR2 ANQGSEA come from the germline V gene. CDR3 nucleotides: TGCAGCGTTGAATTCTGGACTAGCGGGAGCTCCTACGAGCAGTACTTC. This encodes CSVEFWTSGSSYEQYF.

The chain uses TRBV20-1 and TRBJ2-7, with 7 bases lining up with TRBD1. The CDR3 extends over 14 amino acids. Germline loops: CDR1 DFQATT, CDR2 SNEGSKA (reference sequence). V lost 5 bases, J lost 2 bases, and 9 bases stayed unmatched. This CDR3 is CSAVDRAKTYEQYF. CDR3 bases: TGCAGTGCTGTAGACAGGGCAAAGACCTACGAGCAGTACTTC.